The 21 T cell receptor beta chains reported below all come from one sample, sequenced in a study of T cell responses to AZD1222 COVID-19 vaccine. The method was immunoSEQ multiplex PCR; TCRdb's version includes in-frame clones alone and lacks a portion of them. The repertoire has roughly 130,000 clones, 88% of them found once; the top ten carry about 17%. The source material was peripheral blood, sampled on day 0 of MenACWY control vaccination. The receptors were gathered from an adult in good health.

This rearrangement joins TRBV21-1 to TRBJ2-7; the table calls TRBD2, which could not be checked here. TRBV21-1 is reported as a pseudogene. This CDR3 has 13 amino acids. DNA for the CDR3: TGTGCCAGCAGTATTCTAGTTTTATGCGAGCAGTACTTC. As protein: CASSILVLCEQYF.

The rearrangement links TRBV30 to TRBJ2-7; D is unclear. V lost 2 bases and J 4 bases, leaving 15 bases between the germline ends. CDR3 size: 14 residues. CDR1 and CDR2 from the germline V gene are GTSNPN and SVGIG (reference sequence). The CDR3 loop is CAWSPLGREYEQYF. In DNA, the CDR3 is TGTGCCTGGAGTCCTTTAGGCAGAGAGTACGAGCAGTACTTC.

This chain connects TRBV14 to TRBJ1-6; D possibly corresponds to TRBD1 (5 bases). CDR1 is SGHDN and CDR2 is FVKESK in the germline V gene. The ends were cut back, 1 base at V and 2 bases at J, with 12 bases in the middle. The CDR3 loop spans 17 amino acids. The chain's CDR3 is CASSQGGLDPYNSPLHF. DNA for the CDR3: TGTGCCAGCAGCCAAGGGGGACTGGACCCCTATAATTCACCCCTCCACTTT. Drawing the rest from reference TRBV14 and TRBJ1-6, the complete variable domain is EAGVTQFPSHSVIEKGQTVTLRCDPISGHDNLYWYRRVMGKEIKFLLHFVKESKQDESGMPNNRFLAERTGGTYSTLKVQPAELEDSGVYFCASSQGGLDPYNSPLHFGNGTRLTVT.

The chain carries TRBV27 and TRBJ1-4, with D possibly matching TRBD1 (5 bases). The germline CDR1 and CDR2 sequences are MNHEY and SMNVEV (reference sequence). V lost 5 bases and J 4 bases, leaving 20 bases between the germline ends. There are 17 residues in the CDR3. CDR3 nucleotide sequence: TGTGCCAGCAGTCCTATGCCAGGGATCCGAATTAATGAAAAACTGTTTTTT. Translated, it gives CASSPMPGIRINEKLFF.

This sequence joins TRBV6-5 and TRBJ2-7, with 7 bases aligning to TRBD2. Germline CDR1 MNHEY, CDR2 SVGAGI. The V gene end was trimmed by 6 bases and the J gene end by 1 base; junction bases not matched to a gene: 9. This CDR3 has 15 amino acids. Here the CDR3 reads CASSAGTGGSYEQYF. CDR3 DNA: TGTGCCAGCAGCGCCGGGACGGGGGGTTCCTACGAGCAGTACTTC.

The genes are TRBV24-1 and TRBJ2-1; D unresolved. Trimming took 0 bases from V and 0 from J, leaving 8 bases between them. The germline V gene has CDR1 KGHDR and CDR2 SFDVKD. This CDR3 has 16 amino acids. The CDR3 nucleotides read TGTGCCACCAGTGATTTGACCGTGAGCTCCTACAATGAGCAGTTCTTC. This sequence encodes CATSDLTVSSYNEQFF.

This rearrangement joins TRBV19 to TRBJ1-5; D remains ambiguous. Germline lookup yields CDR1 LNHDA and CDR2 SQIVND (reference sequence). Deletions cut 3 bases from V and 0 bases from J, with 24 bases between. This CDR3 is built from 20 residues. CDR3 DNA: TGTGCCAGTAGTATTGGGTTGGCAGGTTTATCCGTCTATAGCAATCAGCCCCAGCATTTT. Translating gives CASSIGLAGLSVYSNQPQHF. The complete variable domain, with remaining parts taken from reference TRBV19 and TRBJ1-5, reads DGGITQSPKYLFRKEGQNVTLSCEQNLNHDAMYWYRQDPGQGLRLIYYSQIVNDFQKGDIAEGYSVSREKKESFPLTVTSAQKNPTAFYLCASSIGLAGLSVYSNQPQHFGDGTRLSIL.

The chain has TRBV30 and TRBJ2-7; D assignment may be TRBD1 or TRBD2 (5 bases each). The CDR3 contains 14 residues. Between the trimmed V and J ends, which lost 5 bases and 3 bases, there was a span of 17 bases. CDR1 GTSNPN and CDR2 SVGIG come from the germline V gene (reference sequence). In nucleotides, the CDR3 is TGTGCCTGGCAGTCGATGGGGACCTTCTACGAGCAGTACTTC. It is translated as CAWQSMGTFYEQYF.

The V call is TRBV5-1, the J call TRBJ2-7; TRBD2 is a possible D gene (5 bases). CDR3 length: 12 amino acids. Germline-derived CDR1 and CDR2 are SGHRS and YFSETQ. The V end was cut by 3 bases, the J end by 1 base, with 5 bases between. CDR3 sequence (DNA): TGCGCCAGCAGCTCGGGATCCTACGAGCAGTACTTC. It specifies CASSSGSYEQYF. The full variable domain, rest sourced from reference TRBV5-1 and TRBJ2-7, is KAGVTQTPRYLIKTRGQQVTLSCSPISGHRSVSWYQQTPGQGLQFLFEYFSETQRNKGNFPGRFSGRQFSNSRSEMNVSTLELGDSALYLCASSSGSYEQYFGPGTRLTVT.

The chain joins TRBV3-1 (or the pseudogene TRBV3-2) to TRBJ2-1; a weak D match, TRBD2 (7 bases). The germline V and J ends were trimmed by 1 base and 5 bases, with 12 bases remaining between them. Germline assignment: CDR1 LGHDT and CDR2 YNNKEL (reference sequence). The CDR3 spans 15 residues. The CDR3 reads CASSQALGGHNEQFF. The CDR3 DNA follows: TGTGCCAGCAGCCAAGCCCTCGGGGGGCACAATGAGCAGTTCTTC.

The V gene is TRBV12-1, the J gene TRBJ2-1; the table's TRBD2 call for D was not verified on the DNA. TRBV12-1 is a pseudogene locus. The CDR3 loop spans 18 amino acids. CDR3 coding DNA: TGTGCCAGCAGCTTTGACAGACTAGCGGGAGAGGGAGAAAATGAGCAGTTCTTC. Encoded protein: CASSFDRLAGEGENEQFF.

The chain couples TRBV6-5 to TRBJ1-6; 9 bases match TRBD1. This CDR3 contains 14 residues. With V trimmed by 6 bases and J by 9 bases, 6 bases remained unmatched. The germline gives CDR1 MNHEY, CDR2 SVGAGI. This chain's CDR3 is CASSHRDRVSPLHF. CDR3 DNA: TGTGCCAGCAGCCACCGGGACAGGGTTTCACCCCTCCACTTT.

The rearrangement joins TRBV6-5 to TRBJ2-7, with 7 bases identical to TRBD1. The CDR3 sequence is 14 residues long. J gave up 0 bases and V 6 bases, and 5 bases lay outside the gene matches. Germline V CDR1 and CDR2: MNHEY, SVGAGI. The CDR3 spells CASSARQGSYEQYF. The DNA for the CDR3 is TGTGCCAGCAGCGCAAGACAGGGCTCCTACGAGCAGTACTTC.

This rearrangement joins TRBV2 to TRBJ2-1, with unresolved D. The CDR3 is 11 amino acids. Germline V gene data show CDR1 as SNHLY and CDR2 as FYNNEI. V gave up 5 bases and J gave up 9 bases, with 8 bases separating them. The CDR3 spells CASSKGFEQFF. The CDR3 DNA follows: TGTGCCAGCAGTAAGGGTTTTGAGCAGTTCTTC.

The chain couples TRBV11-3 to TRBJ2-2; the match to TRBD1 covers 9 bases. V lost 3 bases to trimming and J lost 2 bases; unmatched junction nucleotides: 7. The CDR3 has 17 amino acids. Germline values: CDR1 SGHNT, CDR2 YENEEA. The DNA for the CDR3 is TGTGCCAGCAGCTTCCGACAGACAGGGGGAAACACCGGGGAGCTGTTTTTT. This translates into CASSFRQTGGNTGELFF.

This chain uses TRBV5-1 with TRBJ1-1, with D possibly being TRBD1 (5 bases). CDR1 is SGHRS and CDR2 is YFSETQ in the germline V gene. The CDR3 sequence is 11 residues long. V lost 5 bases, J lost 8 bases, and 10 bases lay in between. The CDR3 coding sequence is TGCGCCAGCAGTTTGCCAGGGGAAGCTTTCTTT. Translation: CASSLPGEAFF.

The rearrangement joins TRBV5-5 to TRBJ2-5; tentatively, D is TRBD2 (7 bases). CDR3 length: 16 amino acids. Between the trimmed V and J ends, which lost 4 bases and 2 bases, there was a span of 18 bases. Germline CDR1 SGHKS, CDR2 YYEKEE (reference sequence). The CDR3 protein is CASSLGASGRQETQYF. CDR3 sequence (DNA): TGTGCCAGCAGCCTGGGGGCTAGCGGCAGACAAGAGACCCAGTACTTC. Supplemented by reference TRBV5-5 and TRBJ2-5, the full variable domain reads DAGVTQSPTHLIKTRGQQVTLRCSPISGHKSVSWYQQVLGQGPQFIFQYYEKEERGRGNFPDRFSARQFPNYSSELNVNALLLGDSALYLCASSLGASGRQETQYFGPGTRLLVL.

The chain links TRBV18 to TRBJ1-5, with 10 bases that match TRBD1. Germline trimming cut 1 base from V and 8 bases from J; bases unmatched to any gene: 8. This CDR3 has 16 amino acids. Germline lookup yields CDR1 KGHSH and CDR2 LQKENI. CDR3 DNA sequence: TGTGCCAGCTCACCACGGCTTGTCGGGACAGGGGAGCCCCAGCATTTT. Its protein product is CASSPRLVGTGEPQHF.

The rearrangement links TRBV28 to TRBJ1-2, with TRBD1 matching over 7 bases. Unmatched junction bases numbered 8, after V lost 8 bases and J lost 5 bases. Germline CDR1 reads MDHEN; CDR2 reads SYDVKM. The CDR3 consists of 13 residues. CDR3 protein: CASRGTAFYGYTF. In nucleotides, the CDR3 is TGTGCCAGCCGAGGGACAGCATTTTATGGCTACACCTTC.

The chain links TRBV29-1 to TRBJ1-2; D is possibly TRBD1 (5 bases). From germline, CDR1 is SQVTM and CDR2 ANQGSEA. Deletions cut 4 bases from V and 8 bases from J, with 17 bases between. This CDR3 has 13 amino acids. Here the CDR3 DNA reads TGCAGCGTTGCTTTCCGAAGAGGGGAAGGCTACACCTTC. It yields the protein CSVAFRRGEGYTF.

Here the CDR3 DNA reads TGTGCCAGCAGCGCCGACAGGGCGGCTGAAGCTTTCTTT. This translates into CASSADRAAEAFF. The chain uses TRBV7-3 and TRBJ1-1, with 7 bases aligning to TRBD1. This CDR3 spans 13 amino acids. V shed 5 bases and J 6 bases; nucleotides not matched to a gene: 6. The germline gives CDR1 SGHTA, CDR2 FQGTGA.